The TCR beta chain described here comes from a study of shared clonotypes between healthy human individuals. Repertoires were generated with immunoSEQ multiplex PCR, while TCRdb's copy carries only in-frame clones and drops some. The repertoire consists of about 2.4 million clones, with roughly 93% occurring once and the leading ten covering 0.36%. The donor cohort consisted entirely of Caucasian adults residing in Nashville, Tennessee. A CD45RA-negative memory subset and a CD45RA+ naive subset were separated from the CD4+ cells. Trimming took off 4 bases at V and 1 base at J, with 11 bases between the two ends. In germline, CDR1 is SQVTM, CDR2 ANQGSEA. This CDR3 is built from 13 residues. A remark on this clone: Other DNA sequences within the sample encode an identical CDR3.

This rearrangement joins TRBV29-1 to TRBJ2-7; D tentatively reads TRBD1 or TRBD2 (5 bases each). The sequenced sample consisted of naive CD4+ T cells from PBMCs. Stated subset: CD45RA+ positively selected. The receptor was isolated from a man in his late teens or twenties in good health. Some clones in this sample may be carry-over from other donors' samples. This CDR3 reads CSVGGTISYEQYF. DNA of the CDR3: TGCAGCGTTGGAGGGACGATTTCCTACGAGCAGTACTTC.